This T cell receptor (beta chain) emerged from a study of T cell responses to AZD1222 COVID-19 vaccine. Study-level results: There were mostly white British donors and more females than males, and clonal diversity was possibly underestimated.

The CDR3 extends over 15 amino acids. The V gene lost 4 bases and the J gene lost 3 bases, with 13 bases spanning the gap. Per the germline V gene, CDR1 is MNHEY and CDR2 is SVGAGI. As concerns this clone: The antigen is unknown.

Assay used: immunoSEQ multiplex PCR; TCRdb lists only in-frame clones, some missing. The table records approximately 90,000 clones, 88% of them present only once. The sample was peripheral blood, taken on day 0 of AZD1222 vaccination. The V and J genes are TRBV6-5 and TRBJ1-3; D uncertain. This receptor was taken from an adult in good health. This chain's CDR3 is CASSSPSAGGNTIYF. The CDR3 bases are TGTGCCAGCAGTTCCCCGTCCGCAGGTGGAAACACCATATATTTT.